Below, one TCR beta chain is given with its context. This sample was taken from a study of shared clonotypes between healthy human individuals. Data came from immunoSEQ multiplex PCR; TCRdb stores just in-frame clones and leaves some out. The profile shows roughly 2.5 million clones, roughly 92% of them singletons. With V trimmed by 4 bases and J by 0 bases, 2 bases remained unmatched. Germline V lookup: CDR1 LNHDA, CDR2 SQIVND (reference sequence). The CDR3 runs to 15 residues. This TCR derives from a young man in good health. Sequenced input: naive CD4+ T cells sorted from blood. Subset reported: CD45RA+ positively selected. The V gene is TRBV19, the J gene TRBJ1-1, with 10 bases aligning to TRBD1. This chain's CDR3 is CASSKDRGMNTEAFF. The CDR3 DNA is TGTGCCAGTAGTAAGGACAGGGGGATGAACACTGAAGCTTTCTTT.